The clone carrying this TCR beta chain was observed at least ten times. Amplification of TCR beta CDR3 regions was performed using RNA transcripts as template. HTBI primers were employed in a first-round RT-PCR of the TCR CDR3. TCRdb recomputed calls from the multiplex PCR reads with MiXCR, one row per CDR3 protein. In the table there are under 250,000 distinct CDR3 sequences, roughly a quarter of which are singletons. The entry originates in a study of T cells in Graves' hyperthyroidism and ophthalmopathy. Exclusion of patients followed from uncontrolled infection, other autoimmune disease, pregnancy or lactation. This clonotype originated in a woman in her thirties or forties with Graves' ophthalmopathy. Sequenced material: blood.

The CDR3 loop is CASMIRGQGARNTEAFF. Written as DNA, the CDR3 is TGTGCCAGCATGATACGAGGACAGGGGGCGCGGAACACTGAAGCTTTCTTT. The V call is TRBV6-4, the J call TRBJ1-1; 11 bases map to TRBD1. The germline gives CDR1 MRHNA, CDR2 SNTAGT. The CDR3 consists of 17 residues. V gave up 7 bases and J gave up 1 base; unmatched junction bases: 11.